A single sample gave rise to the 5 T cell receptor beta chains below, sequenced in a study of T cells after yellow fever vaccination. TCRdb analysed the 5' RACE reads with MiXCR anew, one entry per CDR3 protein. The sample includes some 420,000 distinct CDR3 sequences, 18% of them seen just once. Sequenced material: PBMCs, taken before the yellow fever booster vaccination. These receptors all stem from a man younger than 35 who received the YFV17D yellow fever vaccine.

This clonotype came up many times. This chain links TRBV7-7 with TRBJ2-7, with D possibly being TRBD1 (7 bases). The CDR3 is made up of 13 amino acids. The V gene's germline CDR1 is SSHAT and CDR2 FNYEAQ (reference sequence). The ends were cut back, 2 bases at V and 4 bases at J, with 9 bases in the middle. For the CDR3, the DNA is TGTGCCAGCAGCTTACAGGGGGGTTACGAGCAGTACTTC. Translation gives CASSLQGGYEQYF.

The chain joins TRBV6-6 to TRBJ2-5, with D possibly matching TRBD2 (6 bases). Germline V gene lookup returns CDR1 MNHNY and CDR2 SVGAGI (reference sequence). V lost 0 bases, J lost 6 bases, and 11 bases lay in between. The CDR3 sequence is 14 residues long. Here the CDR3 reads CASSYSEGGKTQYF. DNA for the CDR3: TGTGCCAGCAGTTACTCGGAGGGCGGGAAGACCCAGTACTTC.

This chain uses TRBV5-5 with TRBJ1-3; 9 bases are a match to TRBD1. This CDR3 region has 17 residues. Germline loops: CDR1 SGHKS, CDR2 YYEKEE (reference sequence). V shed 4 bases and J 0 bases; nucleotides not matched to a gene: 8. CDR3 DNA: TGTGCCAGCAGCCCGGCCCCGGACAGGGGCTCTGGAAACACCATATATTTT. Amino acids: CASSPAPDRGSGNTIYF.

The sample holds a few counts of this clonotype. This sequence joins TRBV20-1 and TRBJ2-1; D call uncertain. Trimming shortened V by 7 bases and J by 10 bases, and 11 bases separated the two germline ends. Germline V gene lookup returns CDR1 DFQATT and CDR2 SNEGSKA (reference sequence). There are 10 residues in the CDR3. CDR3 amino acids: CSVVQNEQFF. The CDR3 DNA is TGCAGTGTAGTCCAGAACGAGCAGTTCTTC.

The sample holds a few counts of this clonotype. J is TRBJ2-1 and V is TRBV7-6; TRBD2 matches at 8 bases. CDR1 SGHVS and CDR2 FNYEAQ come from the germline V gene. The J segment lost 0 bases and the V segment lost 1 base, leaving 2 bases of the junction unmatched. There are 16 residues in the CDR3. In DNA, the CDR3 is TGTGCCAGCAGCTTAGTCAGCGGGGGCTCCTACAATGAGCAGTTCTTC. Translation: CASSLVSGGSYNEQFF.